Detailed here is one T cell receptor beta chain. Its target is not known. The sample belongs to a study of CD8 T cells in ankylosing spondylitis. TCRdb called the 5' RACE reads again in MiXCR, with one record for every CDR3 protein. Of some 250,000 distinct CDR3 sequences listed, around 11% were seen once; the top ten hold approximately 6.6%. The CDR3 runs 16 residues. The V gene lost 0 bases and the J gene lost 6 bases, with 17 bases spanning the gap. From germline, CDR1 is LGHDT and CDR2 YNNKEL (reference sequence). Whole-study results and caveats: Disease-linked clones bore a CD8+ phenotype, appearing relatively rarely in peripheral blood. Some motif variants had been reported before (in reactive arthritis synovial fluid and blood). Reportedly, disease-linked clones are significantly enriched in ankylosing spondylitis patients' matched synovial fluid. There was a TCR beta motif, made of several highly homologous variants, that appeared characteristic of ankylosing spondylitis blood.

This chain connects TRBV3-1 to TRBJ2-5; D is perhaps TRBD2 (5 bases). Sequencing was performed on blood, either unsorted or a sorted T cell fraction (not recorded which). This sequence was found in a male donor with ankylosing spondylitis or in good health (not recorded which). The CDR3 loop is CASSQDVTGREKTQYF. In DNA form, the CDR3 reads TGTGCCAGCAGCCAAGATGTAACGGGCCGGGAAAAGACCCAGTACTTC.